A selection of T cell receptor beta chains follows, all from one sample in a study of T cells in Graves' hyperthyroidism and ophthalmopathy. TCRdb re-analysed the multiplex PCR reads in MiXCR, keeping a single row per CDR3 protein. This table holds 550,000 to 850,000 distinct CDR3 sequences, around 19% found once. Material for sequencing was blood. Every receptor here comes from a woman aged 45-60 years with Graves' hyperthyroidism that later progressed to Graves' ophthalmopathy. CDR3s include the opening cysteine and the closing phenylalanine or tryptophan. Fields, in order: clone size, V gene, D gene, J gene, CDR3 protein, CDR3 DNA. A D gene is named only where the DNA matches it firmly. Size is omitted from some rows. Given values are once, few, many or a class for expanded clones.

few,TRBV5-1,-,TRBJ2-2,CASSLFGGSSTGELFF,TGCGCCAGCAGCTTGTTCGGGGGCTCGAGCACCGGGGAGCTGTTTTTT
many,TRBV6-5,-,TRBJ2-7,CASSYRGAYEQYF,TGTGCCAGCAGTTACAGGGGGGCCTACGAGCAGTACTTC
-,TRBV3-1,-,TRBJ2-1,CASSPPALGPYNEQFF,TGTGCCAGCAGCCCCCCCGCGCTAGGGCCCTACAATGAGCAGTTCTTC
-,TRBV5-6,-,TRBJ1-3,CASSLARKGSGNTIYF,TGTGCCAGCAGCTTGGCCCGAAAAGGCTCTGGAAACACCATATATTTT
many,TRBV6-1,-,TRBJ2-3,CASQNRGGSGKDTQYF,TGTGCCAGCCAAAACCGCGGGGGCAGCGGTAAAGATACGCAGTATTTT
few,TRBV30,-,TRBJ2-3,CAWRYPDTQYF,TGTGCCTGGAGATATCCAGATACGCAGTATTTT
few,TRBV15,TRBD1,TRBJ2-1,CATSKRQGNHNEQFF,TGTGCCACCAGCAAAAGACAGGGGAACCACAATGAGCAGTTCTTC
few,TRBV7-8,-,TRBJ2-7,CASSLEEGGGILSYEQYF,TGTGCCAGCAGCTTAGAGGAGGGGGGCGGAATTCTCTCCTACGAGCAGTACTTC
-,TRBV14,-,TRBJ1-3,CASSQTGKPWSSGNTIYF,TGTGCCAGCAGCCAAACCGGGAAGCCATGGAGCTCTGGAAACACCATATATTTT
many,TRBV18,-,TRBJ1-1,CASSQPELNTEAFF,TGTGCCAGCTCACAACCGGAGTTGAACACTGAAGCTTTCTTT
-,TRBV15,TRBD2,TRBJ2-5,CATSRDLQRGLFQETQYF,TGTGCCACCAGCAGAGATCTGCAGCGGGGCCTCTTCCAAGAGACCCAGTACTTC
-,TRBV27,TRBD1,TRBJ2-7,CASRGGTGWNEQYF,TGTGCCAGCAGAGGGGGGACAGGGTGGAACGAGCAGTACTTC
many,TRBV2,TRBD1,TRBJ2-2,CASSWDRGDTGELFF,TGTGCCAGCAGTTGGGACAGGGGGGACACCGGGGAGCTGTTTTTT
many,TRBV2,-,TRBJ2-2,CASSERSNTGELFF,TGTGCCAGCAGTGAACGGTCGAACACCGGGGAGCTGTTTTTT
few,TRBV6-2/TRBV6-3,-,TRBJ1-2,CASSYSGTLELVYGYTF,TGTGCCAGCAGTTACAGCGGGACGCTTGAATTGGTCTATGGCTACACCTTC
once,TRBV2,-,TRBJ1-2,CASKGPGLLYGYTF,TGTGCCAGCAAGGGCCCCGGACTGCTCTATGGCTACACCTTC
-,TRBV29-1,-,TRBJ2-3,CSVVGGTDTQYF,TGCAGCGTTGTCGGGGGCACAGATACGCAGTATTTT
many,TRBV20-1,TRBD2,TRBJ2-3,CSASPSGPGDTQYF,TGCAGTGCTAGCCCTAGCGGTCCAGGGGATACGCAGTATTTT
many,TRBV2,TRBD1,TRBJ1-1,CASEGGQGLVTEAFF,TGTGCCAGCGAAGGTGGACAGGGACTGGTCACTGAAGCTTTCTTT